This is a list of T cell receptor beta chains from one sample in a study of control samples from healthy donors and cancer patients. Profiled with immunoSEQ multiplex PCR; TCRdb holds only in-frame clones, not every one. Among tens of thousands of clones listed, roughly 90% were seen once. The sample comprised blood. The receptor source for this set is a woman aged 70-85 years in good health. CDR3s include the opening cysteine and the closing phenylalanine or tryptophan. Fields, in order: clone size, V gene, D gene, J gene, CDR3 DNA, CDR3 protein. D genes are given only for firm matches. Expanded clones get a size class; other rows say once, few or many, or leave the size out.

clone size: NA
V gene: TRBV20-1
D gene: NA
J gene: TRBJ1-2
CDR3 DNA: TGCAGTGCTACAGGGGCCGGTGGCTACACCTTC
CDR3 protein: CSATGAGGYTF

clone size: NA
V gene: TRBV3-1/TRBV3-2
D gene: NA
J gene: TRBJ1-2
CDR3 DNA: TGTGCCAGCAGCCTTAGGGGTAGCGGCTACACCTTC
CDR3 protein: CASSLRGSGYTF

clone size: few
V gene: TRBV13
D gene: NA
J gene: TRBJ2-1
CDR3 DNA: TGTGCCAGCAGCCATTTGGGGCTAGCAGCCCACAATGAGCAGTTCTTC
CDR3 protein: CASSHLGLAAHNEQFF

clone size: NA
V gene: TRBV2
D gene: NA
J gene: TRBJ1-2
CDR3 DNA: TGTGCCAGCGCAGGACAGTCATATGGCTACACCTTC
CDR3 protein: CASAGQSYGYTF

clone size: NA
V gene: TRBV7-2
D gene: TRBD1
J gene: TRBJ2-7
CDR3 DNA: TGTGCCAGCAGCTTAGACAGGGGCCTGACCTACGAGCAGTACTTC
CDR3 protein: CASSLDRGLTYEQYF

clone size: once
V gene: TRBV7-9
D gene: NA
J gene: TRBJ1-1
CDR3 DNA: TGTGCCAGCAGCTTAGCGCAAGTGAACACTGAAGCTTTCTTT
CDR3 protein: CASSLAQVNTEAFF

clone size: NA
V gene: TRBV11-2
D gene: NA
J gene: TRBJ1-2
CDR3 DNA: TGTGCCAGCAGCTTAGGGACAGCGTCTGGCTACACCTTC
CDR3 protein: CASSLGTASGYTF

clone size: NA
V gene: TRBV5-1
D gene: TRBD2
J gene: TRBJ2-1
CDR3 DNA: TGCGCCAGCAGCTCCGTTAGCGGGGGCTACAATGAGCAGTTCTTC
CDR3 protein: CASSSVSGGYNEQFF

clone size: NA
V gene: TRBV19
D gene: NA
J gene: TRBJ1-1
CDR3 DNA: TGTGCCAGTAGCCCGGAGGGGAGTAGGAACACTGAAGCTTTCTTT
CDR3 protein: CASSPEGSRNTEAFF

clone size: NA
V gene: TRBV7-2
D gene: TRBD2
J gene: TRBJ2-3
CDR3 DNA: TGTGCCAGCAGCCCGAGTAGCGGGAGGGCCCCAGATACGCAGTATTTT
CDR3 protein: CASSPSSGRAPDTQYF

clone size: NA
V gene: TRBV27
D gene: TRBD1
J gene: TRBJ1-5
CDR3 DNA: TGTGCCAGCGGCCTAACAGGGGGACAGCCCCAGCATTTT
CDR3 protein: CASGLTGGQPQHF

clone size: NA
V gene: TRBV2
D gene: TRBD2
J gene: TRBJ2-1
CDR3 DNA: TGTGCCAGCACTACGGGACTACCTCGCGATGAGCAGTTCTTC
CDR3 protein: CASTTGLPRDEQFF

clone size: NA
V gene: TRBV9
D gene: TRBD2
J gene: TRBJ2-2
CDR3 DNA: TGTGCCAGCAGCGTAGCCCCGGGACTAGCGGGAGTAACCGGGGAGCTGTTTTTT
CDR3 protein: CASSVAPGLAGVTGELFF

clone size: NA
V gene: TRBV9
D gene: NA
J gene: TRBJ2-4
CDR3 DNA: TGTGCCAGCAGCGTAGGAGTCGGGAGAGGATACATTCAGTACTTC
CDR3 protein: CASSVGVGRGYIQYF

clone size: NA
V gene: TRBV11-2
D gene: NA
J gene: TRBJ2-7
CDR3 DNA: TGTGCCAGCAGTCTACAGGGCTACGAGCAGTACTTC
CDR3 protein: CASSLQGYEQYF

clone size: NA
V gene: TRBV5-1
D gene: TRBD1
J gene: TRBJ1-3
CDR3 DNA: TGCGCCAGCAGCTTGGGACAGGGAAGGTTTGCTGGAAACACCATATATTTT
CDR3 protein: CASSLGQGRFAGNTIYF

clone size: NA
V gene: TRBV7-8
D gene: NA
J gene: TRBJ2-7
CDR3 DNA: TGTGCCAGCAGCTCCCACAATAGGGCCCACTACGAGCAGTACTTC
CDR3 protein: CASSSHNRAHYEQYF

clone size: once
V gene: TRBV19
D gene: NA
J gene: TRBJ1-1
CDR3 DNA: TGTGCCAGTAGTGACATCGGCGGGACTGAAGCTTTCTTT
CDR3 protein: CASSDIGGTEAFF

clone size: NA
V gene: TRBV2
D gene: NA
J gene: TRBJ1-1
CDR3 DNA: TGTGCCAGCAGTTCGAGGGGAGGGGACACTGAAGCTTTCTTT
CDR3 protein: CASSSRGGDTEAFF

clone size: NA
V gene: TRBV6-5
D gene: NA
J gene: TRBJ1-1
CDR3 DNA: TGTGCCAGCAGCTCCGGGTCTCGAGGGACTGAAGCTTTCTTT
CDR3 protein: CASSSGSRGTEAFF

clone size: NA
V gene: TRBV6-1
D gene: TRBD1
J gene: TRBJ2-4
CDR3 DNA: TGTGCCAGCAGTGAATACAGGGGGCAGGACATTCAGTACTTC
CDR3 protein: CASSEYRGQDIQYF

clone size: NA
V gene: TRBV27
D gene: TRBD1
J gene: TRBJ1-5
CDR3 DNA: TGTGCCAGCAGTTTCACAGGGGCTACGGTCCCCCAGCATTTT
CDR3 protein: CASSFTGATVPQHF

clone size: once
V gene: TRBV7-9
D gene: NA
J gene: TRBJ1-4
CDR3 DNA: TGTGCCAGCAGCTTAAGAGGGGGGCAGGGGTCTGAAAAACTGTTTTTT
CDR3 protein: CASSLRGGQGSEKLFF

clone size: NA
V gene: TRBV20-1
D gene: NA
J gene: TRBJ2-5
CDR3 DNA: TGCAGTGCTGGCGGCCCGGAGACCCAGTACTTC
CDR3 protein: CSAGGPETQYF

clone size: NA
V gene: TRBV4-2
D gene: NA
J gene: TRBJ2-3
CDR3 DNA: TGTGCCAGCAGCCAAGAAGGGGCGGGGAGCACAGATACGCAGTATTTT
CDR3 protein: CASSQEGAGSTDTQYF

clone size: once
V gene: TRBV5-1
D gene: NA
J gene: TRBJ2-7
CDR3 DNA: TGCGCCAGCAGCAAAGACACCCGAGCCTACGAGCAGTACTTC
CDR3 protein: CASSKDTRAYEQYF

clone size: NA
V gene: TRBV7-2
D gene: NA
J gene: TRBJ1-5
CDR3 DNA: TGTGCCAGCAGCTTAGAGGGGTACCAGCCCCAGCATTTT
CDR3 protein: CASSLEGYQPQHF

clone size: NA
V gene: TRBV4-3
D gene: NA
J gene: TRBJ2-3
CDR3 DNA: TGCGCCAGCAGCCAAGAAAGCGGCACAGATACGCAGTATTTT
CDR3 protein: CASSQESGTDTQYF

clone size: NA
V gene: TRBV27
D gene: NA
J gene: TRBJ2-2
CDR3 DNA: TGTGCCAGCAGTAAACAGGCGAACACCGGGGAGCTGTTTTTT
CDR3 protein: CASSKQANTGELFF

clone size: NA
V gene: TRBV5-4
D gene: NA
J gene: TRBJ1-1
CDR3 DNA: TGTGCCAGCAGCTTGTCGCCTAGGAACACTGAAGCTTTCTTT
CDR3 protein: CASSLSPRNTEAFF

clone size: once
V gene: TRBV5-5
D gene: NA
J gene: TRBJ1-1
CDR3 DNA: TGTGCCAGCAGCTTGGTGGGAGGGAACACTGAAGCTTTCTTT
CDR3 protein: CASSLVGGNTEAFF

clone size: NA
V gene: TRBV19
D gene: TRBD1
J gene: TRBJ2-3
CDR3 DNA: TGTGCCAGTAGAAAGGACAGGGCGAAGGTAGATACGCAGTATTTT
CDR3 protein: CASRKDRAKVDTQYF

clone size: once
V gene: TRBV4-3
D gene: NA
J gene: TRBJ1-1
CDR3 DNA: TGCGCCAGCAGCCAAGCTTATAACCTGGGCGATTCACCTCGCACTGAAGCTTTCTTT
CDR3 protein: CASSQAYNLGDSPRTEAFF

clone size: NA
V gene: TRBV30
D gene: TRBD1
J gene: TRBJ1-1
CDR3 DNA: TGTGCCTGGAGTAAAACTGGGACAGGTGAAGCTTTCTTT
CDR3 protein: CAWSKTGTGEAFF

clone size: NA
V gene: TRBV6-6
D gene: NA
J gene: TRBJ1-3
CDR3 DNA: TGTGCCAGCAGTCCTGGGACATTCTCTGGAAACACCATATATTTT
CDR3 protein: CASSPGTFSGNTIYF

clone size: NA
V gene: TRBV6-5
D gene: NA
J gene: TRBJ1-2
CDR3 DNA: TGTGCCAGCGGTTGGGTCGCCTATGGCTACACCTTC
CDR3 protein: CASGWVAYGYTF

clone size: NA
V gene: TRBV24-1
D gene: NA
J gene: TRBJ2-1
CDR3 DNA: TGTGCCACCAGTGATTTGAGGGGCCCCTCCTACAATGAGCAGTTCTTC
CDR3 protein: CATSDLRGPSYNEQFF